This T cell receptor (beta chain) was retrieved from a study of cytomegalovirus exposure and HLA in healthy donors. The CDR3 is 15 amino acids. V dropped 7 bases and J dropped 5 bases, with 18 bases sitting between them. Germline V gives CDR1 LNHDA, CDR2 SQIVND (reference sequence). The study, taken as a whole, reports: Available immune exposure information covered CMV serostatus only.

PCR was performed using 60 Vbeta and 13 Jbeta primers. This table comes from immunoSEQ multiplex PCR, and its TCRdb copy is limited to in-frame clones, with some not included. The sample has about 42,000 clones, about 47% seen once. This clone was found once. Antigen unknown. The specimen sequenced was PBMCs. This TCR derives from a human donor in good health. The J gene is TRBJ1-5, the V gene TRBV19; D call uncertain. The CDR3 is CASIPPGGLDQPQHF. CDR3 nucleotides: TGTGCCAGTATTCCTCCCGGAGGGTTAGATCAGCCCCAGCATTTT.